The following is a TCR beta chain sequence with its context. The antigen is unknown. This sample is drawn from a study of blood T cells in healthy people across ages. Peripheral blood samples of 9 to 10 milliliters were drawn from each donor. Primed by a sample-barcoded 5' primer and a J-beta primer mix, a second PCR proceeded for 7 to 11 cycles. No fewer than 2.5 million CDR3-containing paired-end reads came from each sample. TCRdb reprocessed the 5' RACE reads with MiXCR, giving one entry per CDR3 protein. This sample carries some 1.6 million distinct CDR3 sequences, approximately 32% of them seen once, and the ten largest clones take roughly 12%. Germline trimming cut 1 base from V and 3 bases from J; bases unmatched to any gene: 9. CDR3 length: 15 amino acids. In germline, CDR1 is DFQATT, CDR2 SNEGSKA (reference sequence). Study results and limitations: What prevented conclusive comparison of naive and antigen-experienced cells was that PBMCs were unsorted. Considered underestimates were the diversity estimates obtained from one million T cells.

Material for sequencing was blood. The source of this sequence is a woman aged 25-40 years in good health. The chain is built from TRBV20-1 and TRBJ2-7; 7 bases fit TRBD2. The CDR3 DNA is TGCAGTGCTAGAGCGTCTGGCGGGAGTTTCTACGAGCAGTACTTC. Amino acids: CSARASGGSFYEQYF.